What follows describes a single T cell receptor (beta chain). This record comes from a study of blood T cell repertoires in COVID-19. The assay was immunoSEQ multiplex PCR, and TCRdb's table has in-frame clones only and misses some. The sample contains just over 650,000 clones, over 80% of which appear only once. Germline V gives CDR1 SNHLY, CDR2 FYNNEI. The length of the CDR3 is 10 residues. Trimming stripped 3 bases from V and 14 bases from J, with 10 bases between. This sequence joins TRBV2 and TRBJ2-5; D might be TRBD2 (5 bases). The origin of this receptor is a woman under 30 with acute or convalescent COVID-19. Sequences were obtained from peripheral blood. The CDR3 region has the DNA TGTGCCAGCAGTGAGAGCGGAAGTTACTTC. It specifies CASSESGSYF.